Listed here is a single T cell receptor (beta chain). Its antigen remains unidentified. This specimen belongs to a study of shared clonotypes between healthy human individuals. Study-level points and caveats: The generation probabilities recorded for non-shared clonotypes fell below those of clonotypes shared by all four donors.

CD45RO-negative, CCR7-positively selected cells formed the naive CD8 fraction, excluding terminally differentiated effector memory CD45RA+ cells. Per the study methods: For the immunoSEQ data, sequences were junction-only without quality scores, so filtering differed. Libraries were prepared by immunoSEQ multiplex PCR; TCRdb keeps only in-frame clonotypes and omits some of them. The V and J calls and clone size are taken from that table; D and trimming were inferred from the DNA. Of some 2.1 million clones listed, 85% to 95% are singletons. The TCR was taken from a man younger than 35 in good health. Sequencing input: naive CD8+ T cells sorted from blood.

The CDR3 loop is CASSLRGEASYEQYF. As DNA, the CDR3 is TGTGCCAGCAGTTTACGGGGAGAGGCGTCCTACGAGCAGTACTTC. V gene TRBV27 combines with J gene TRBJ2-7; D perhaps matches TRBD2 (5 bases). With 2 bases removed from V and 1 base from J, the gap between germline ends came to 12 bases. Germline CDR1 and CDR2: MNHEY and SMNVEV (reference sequence). The CDR3 loop spans 15 amino acids.